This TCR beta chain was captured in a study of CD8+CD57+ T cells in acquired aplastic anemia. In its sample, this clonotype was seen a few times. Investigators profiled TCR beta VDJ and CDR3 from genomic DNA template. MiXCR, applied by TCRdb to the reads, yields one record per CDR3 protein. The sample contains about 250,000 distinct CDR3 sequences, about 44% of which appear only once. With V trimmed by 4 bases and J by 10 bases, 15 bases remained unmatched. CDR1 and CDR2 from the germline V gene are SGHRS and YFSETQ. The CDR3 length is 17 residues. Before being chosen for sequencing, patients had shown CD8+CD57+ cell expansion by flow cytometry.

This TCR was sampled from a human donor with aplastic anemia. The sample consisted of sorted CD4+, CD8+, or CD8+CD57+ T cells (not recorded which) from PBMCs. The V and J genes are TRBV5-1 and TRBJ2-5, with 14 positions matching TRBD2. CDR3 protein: CASSEGTSGGALGDQYF. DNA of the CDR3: TGCGCCAGCAGCGAGGGGACTAGCGGGGGTGCACTAGGAGACCAGTACTTC.